Listed below are T cell receptor beta chains from one sample, sequenced in a study of blood T cell repertoires in COVID-19. The protocol was immunoSEQ multiplex PCR, while the TCRdb copy is restricted to in-frame clones and leaves out a portion. The sample shows about 99,000 clones, about four fifths of them seen only once. Sequenced input: peripheral blood. These TCRs come from a man in his 70s with active or convalescent COVID-19. Both conserved end residues are part of each CDR3. The D gene is left open where the match is weak. Some rows have no size entry. The others give once, few or many, or a class for an expanded clone.

j_gene,abundance,d_gene,v_gene,CDR3nt,CDR3aa
TRBJ2-1,NA,TRBD2,TRBV6-6,TGTGCCAGCCGGGCGGGGGTCGGCAATGAGCAGTTCTTC,CASRAGVGNEQFF
TRBJ1-2,NA,NA,TRBV7-8,TGTGCCAGCAGCTCTTTTCCGGGACAACCCGTCGACACCTTC,CASSSFPGQPVDTF
TRBJ2-5,NA,NA,TRBV20-1,TGCAGTGCCCAGGAACAAGAGACCCAGTACTTC,CSAQEQETQYF
TRBJ1-2,once,TRBD1,TRBV4-1,TGCGCCAGCAGCCAAGATCGGCCGGCAGGGGGGAGGGGCTACACCTTC,CASSQDRPAGGRGYTF
TRBJ1-6,few,TRBD1,TRBV3-1/TRBV3-2,TGTGCCAGCAGCCCCCGGGACAGGGTCCATTCACCCCTCCACTTT,CASSPRDRVHSPLHF
TRBJ1-5,NA,NA,TRBV4-2,TGTGCCAGCAGCCAAGGTACGGGGGTCAATCAGCCCCAGCATTTT,CASSQGTGVNQPQHF
TRBJ2-7,NA,NA,TRBV7-2,TGTGCCAGCAGCTCCGGAGGAGGAGTCTACGAGCAGTACTTC,CASSSGGGVYEQYF
TRBJ1-6,once,NA,TRBV28,TGTGCCAGCAGTCGACAGTCCCCAAATTCACCCCTCCACTTT,CASSRQSPNSPLHF
TRBJ2-1,NA,NA,TRBV11-1,TGTGCCAGCAGCTTAAGTTCCGGGGGAAATGAGCAGTTCTTC,CASSLSSGGNEQFF
TRBJ2-3,NA,TRBD2,TRBV3-1/TRBV3-2,TGTGCCAGCAGCCAGACTAGCGGGGGGCGCCCCACAGATACGCAGTATTTT,CASSQTSGGRPTDTQYF
TRBJ2-1,NA,TRBD1,TRBV20-1,TGCAGTGCTAGTTCCGTGGGGACAGGAGGTAGTGGGCAGTTCTTC,CSASSVGTGGSGQFF
TRBJ2-3,once,NA,TRBV9,TGTGCCAGCAGCCCACAACACACGACTAGCACAGATACGCAGTATTTT,CASSPQHTTSTDTQYF
TRBJ1-6,NA,TRBD1,TRBV6-1,TGTGCCAGCAGTGAACAGCTGACAGGGAGTTCACCCCTCCACTTT,CASSEQLTGSSPLHF
TRBJ2-7,few,NA,TRBV2,TGTGCCAGCAGGGCGACAGGGAGGTCGGTCGAGCAGTACTTC,CASRATGRSVEQYF
TRBJ2-1,NA,TRBD2,TRBV18,TGTGCCAGCTCACCACAAAGCGGGGGGGCCTATGAGCAGTTCTTC,CASSPQSGGAYEQFF
TRBJ2-5,NA,NA,TRBV28,TGTGCCAGCAGTTTAGGCGGCGCCCAAGAGACCCAGTACTTC,CASSLGGAQETQYF
TRBJ1-4,once,NA,TRBV15,TGTGCCACCAGCAGCCAGAATGAAAAACTGTTTTTT,CATSSQNEKLFF